This is a list of T cell receptor beta chains from one sample in a study of sequential checkpoint blockade in melanoma. Method: immunoSEQ multiplex PCR; TCRdb's copy keeps in-frame clones and lacks some. The repertoire holds some 19,000 clones, with approximately 81% as singletons. The sequencing used CD8+ T cells sorted from blood (inferred from file names), collected from a patient given nivolumab and ipilimumab in sequence. The receptors derive from a human donor with melanoma. Both conserved end residues are part of each CDR3. Each record gives: CDR3 length, D gene, J gene, clone size, V gene, CDR3 DNA, CDR3 protein. D genes are given only for firm matches. Clone size, where shown, is once, few, many, or a class for clones that have expanded.

CDR3 length: 15
D gene: NA
J gene: TRBJ1-3
clone size: NA
V gene: TRBV27
CDR3 DNA: TGTGCCAGCAGTTTACTAGGGGGTTCTGGAAACACCATATATTTT
CDR3 protein: CASSLLGGSGNTIYF

CDR3 length: 14
D gene: TRBD1
J gene: TRBJ1-1
clone size: NA
V gene: TRBV6-1
CDR3 DNA: TGTGCCAGCAGAGTGACAGGGCAGGACACTGAAGCTTTCTTT
CDR3 protein: CASRVTGQDTEAFF

CDR3 length: 12
D gene: NA
J gene: TRBJ1-2
clone size: NA
V gene: TRBV6-1
CDR3 DNA: TGTGCCAGCTTCCAGGGATATTATGGCTACACCTTC
CDR3 protein: CASFQGYYGYTF

CDR3 length: 15
D gene: TRBD1
J gene: TRBJ2-5
clone size: once
V gene: TRBV4-1
CDR3 DNA: TGCGCCAGCAGCCAATATCAAGGGGGCGTAGAGACCCAGTACTTC
CDR3 protein: CASSQYQGGVETQYF

CDR3 length: 15
D gene: TRBD2
J gene: TRBJ2-3
clone size: NA
V gene: TRBV5-6
CDR3 DNA: TGTGCCAGCAGCTTAACGAGCGGGATCGCGGATACGCAGTATTTT
CDR3 protein: CASSLTSGIADTQYF

CDR3 length: 15
D gene: TRBD2
J gene: TRBJ2-1
clone size: once
V gene: TRBV7-8
CDR3 DNA: TGTGCCAGCAGCTTAGCTTACAGCGGGAGGGTTGAGCAGTTCTTC
CDR3 protein: CASSLAYSGRVEQFF

CDR3 length: 16
D gene: NA
J gene: TRBJ2-3
clone size: NA
V gene: TRBV10-2
CDR3 DNA: TGCGCCAGCAGTGTGGGGGCTAGCGGTTCCACAGATACGCAGTATTTT
CDR3 protein: CASSVGASGSTDTQYF

CDR3 length: 16
D gene: TRBD1
J gene: TRBJ1-2
clone size: few
V gene: TRBV2
CDR3 DNA: TGTGCCAGCAGTGAAGCAGCCGGGACAGGACTAACTGGCTACACCTTC
CDR3 protein: CASSEAAGTGLTGYTF

CDR3 length: 17
D gene: TRBD1
J gene: TRBJ2-5
clone size: NA
V gene: TRBV13
CDR3 DNA: TGTGCCAGCAGCTTTCGTACGGGACAGGGGCCAGGGGAGACCCAGTACTTC
CDR3 protein: CASSFRTGQGPGETQYF

CDR3 length: 11
D gene: NA
J gene: TRBJ2-7
clone size: NA
V gene: TRBV29-1
CDR3 DNA: TGCAGCGTTGAACAAGAGTACGAGCAGTACTTC
CDR3 protein: CSVEQEYEQYF

CDR3 length: 15
D gene: TRBD1
J gene: TRBJ2-2
clone size: NA
V gene: TRBV7-9
CDR3 DNA: TGTGCCAGCAGCCCCGACAGGGTTATAGCCGGGGAGCTGTTTTTT
CDR3 protein: CASSPDRVIAGELFF

CDR3 length: 13
D gene: NA
J gene: TRBJ1-3
clone size: NA
V gene: TRBV9
CDR3 DNA: TGTGCCAGCAGCGTATCGGGGAAGAACACCATATATTTT
CDR3 protein: CASSVSGKNTIYF

CDR3 length: 15
D gene: TRBD1
J gene: TRBJ2-7
clone size: NA
V gene: TRBV5-1
CDR3 DNA: TGCGCCAGCAGCGGAACAGGGGGGCCCGCCTACGAGCAGTACTTC
CDR3 protein: CASSGTGGPAYEQYF